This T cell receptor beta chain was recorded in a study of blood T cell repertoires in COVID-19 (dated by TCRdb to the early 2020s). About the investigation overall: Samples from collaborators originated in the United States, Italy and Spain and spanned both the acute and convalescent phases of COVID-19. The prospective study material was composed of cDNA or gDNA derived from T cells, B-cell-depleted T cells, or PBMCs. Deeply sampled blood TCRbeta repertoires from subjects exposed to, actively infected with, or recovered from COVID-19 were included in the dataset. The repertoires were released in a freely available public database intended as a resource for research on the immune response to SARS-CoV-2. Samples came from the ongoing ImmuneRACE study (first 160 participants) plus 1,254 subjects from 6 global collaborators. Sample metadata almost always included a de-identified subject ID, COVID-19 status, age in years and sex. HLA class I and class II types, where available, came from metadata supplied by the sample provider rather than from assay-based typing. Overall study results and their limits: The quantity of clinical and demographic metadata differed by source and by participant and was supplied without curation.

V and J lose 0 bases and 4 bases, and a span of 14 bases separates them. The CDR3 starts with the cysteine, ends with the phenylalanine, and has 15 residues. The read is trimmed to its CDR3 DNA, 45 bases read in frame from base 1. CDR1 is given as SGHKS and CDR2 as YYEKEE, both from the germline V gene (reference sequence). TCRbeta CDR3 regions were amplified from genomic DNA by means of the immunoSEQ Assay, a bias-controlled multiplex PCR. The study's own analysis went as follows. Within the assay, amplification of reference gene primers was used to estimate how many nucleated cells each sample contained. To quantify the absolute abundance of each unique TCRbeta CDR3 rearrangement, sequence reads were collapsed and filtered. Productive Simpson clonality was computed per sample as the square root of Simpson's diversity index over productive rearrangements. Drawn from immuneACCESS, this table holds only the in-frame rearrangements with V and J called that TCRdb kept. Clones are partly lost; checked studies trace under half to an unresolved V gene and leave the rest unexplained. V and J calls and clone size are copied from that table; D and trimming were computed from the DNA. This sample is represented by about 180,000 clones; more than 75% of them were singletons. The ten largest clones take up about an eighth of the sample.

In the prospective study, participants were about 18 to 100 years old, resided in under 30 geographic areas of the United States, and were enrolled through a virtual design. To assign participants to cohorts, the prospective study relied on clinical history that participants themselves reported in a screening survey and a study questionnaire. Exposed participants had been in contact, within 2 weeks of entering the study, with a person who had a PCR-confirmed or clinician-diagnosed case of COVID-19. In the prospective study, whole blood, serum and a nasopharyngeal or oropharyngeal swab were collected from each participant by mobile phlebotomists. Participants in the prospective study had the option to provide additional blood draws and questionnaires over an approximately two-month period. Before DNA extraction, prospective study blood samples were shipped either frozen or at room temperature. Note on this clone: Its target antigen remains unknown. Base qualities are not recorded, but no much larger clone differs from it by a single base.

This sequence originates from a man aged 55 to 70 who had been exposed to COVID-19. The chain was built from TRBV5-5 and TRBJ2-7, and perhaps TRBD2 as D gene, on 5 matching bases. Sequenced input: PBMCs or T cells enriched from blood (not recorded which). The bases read TGTGCCAGCAGCTTGGGAGGGAGTCTAGATTACGAGCAGTACTTC. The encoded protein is CASSLGGSLDYEQYF. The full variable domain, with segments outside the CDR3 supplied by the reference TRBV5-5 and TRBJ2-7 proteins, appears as DAGVTQSPTHLIKTRGQQVTLRCSPISGHKSVSWYQQVLGQGPQFIFQYYEKEERGRGNFPDRFSARQFPNYSSELNVNALLLGDSALYLCASSLGGSLDYEQYFGPGTRLTVT.